What follows is one T cell receptor (beta chain) and its context. TCRdb keeps only in-frame clones here, not all; method: immunoSEQ multiplex PCR. The sample lists hundreds of thousands of clones, about 82% seen once, with roughly 2% in the top ten. The sample is drawn from a study of blood T cell repertoires in COVID-19. Trimming removed 5 bases from V and 7 bases from J; junction bases left unmatched: 12. The CDR3 is 16 residues long. Germline CDR1 and CDR2: MDHEN and SYDVKM. The study recruited people aged roughly 18 to 89 years across more than 20 US areas. Before being deemed recovered, Cohort 3 donors had two negative PCRs, clearance, or symptom resolution.

The clonotype originates from a woman aged 45-65 years who had recovered from COVID-19. The sequencing sample was made of PBMCs or T cells enriched from blood (not recorded which). The chain has TRBV28 and TRBJ1-3; 9 bases align to TRBD1. CDR3 nucleotide sequence: TGTGCCAGCAGTATTATAACAGGGGGCAAGGTGAACACCATATATTTT. Encoded protein: CASSIITGGKVNTIYF.